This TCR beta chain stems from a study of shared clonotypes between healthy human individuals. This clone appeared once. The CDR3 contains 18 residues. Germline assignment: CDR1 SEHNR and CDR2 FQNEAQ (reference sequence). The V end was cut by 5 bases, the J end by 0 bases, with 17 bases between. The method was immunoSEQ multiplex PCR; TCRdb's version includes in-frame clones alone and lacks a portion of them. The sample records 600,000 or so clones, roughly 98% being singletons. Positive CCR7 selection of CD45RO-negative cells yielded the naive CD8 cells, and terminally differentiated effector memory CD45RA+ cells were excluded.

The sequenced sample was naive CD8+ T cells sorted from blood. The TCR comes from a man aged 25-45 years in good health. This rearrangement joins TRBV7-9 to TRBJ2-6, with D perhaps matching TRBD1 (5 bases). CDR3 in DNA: TGTGCCAGCAGCCCCCCGGCAGGGCTGCTCTCTGGGGCCAACGTCCTGACTTTC. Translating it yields CASSPPAGLLSGANVLTF.